Presented here are 23 T cell receptor beta chains from one specimen sequenced in a study of cytomegalovirus exposure and HLA in healthy donors. This PCR relied on a set of 60 Vbeta primers and 13 Jbeta primers. Repertoires were generated with immunoSEQ multiplex PCR, while TCRdb's copy carries only in-frame clones and drops some. The sample holds approximately 160,000 clones, 70% to 85% seen once. The sample consisted of PBMCs. The source is a woman aged 25 to 39 in good health and CMV-seronegative.

A single count supports this clone. This chain connects TRBV7-3 to TRBJ1-1; D is undetermined. Looked up from germline, CDR1 is SGHTA and CDR2 is FQGTGA. The ends were cut back, 3 bases at V and 0 bases at J, with 8 bases in the middle. The CDR3 has 14 amino acids. The CDR3 DNA follows: TGTGCCAGCAGCTTGTACTCCATGAACACTGAAGCTTTCTTT. It encodes CASSLYSMNTEAFF.

This rearrangement joins TRBV5-1 to TRBJ2-5, with 9 bases fitting TRBD2. Germline values: CDR1 SGHRS, CDR2 YFSETQ. This CDR3 region has 16 residues. J was trimmed by 5 bases and V by 0 bases; bases with no gene match: 8. The CDR3: CASSLEVAGAGETQYF. The CDR3 DNA sequence: TGCGCCAGCAGCTTGGAAGTAGCGGGGGCTGGGGAGACCCAGTACTTC.

The chain employs TRBV19 and TRBJ1-2, with D tentatively TRBD1 (6 bases). This CDR3 is built from 14 residues. The V end lost 3 bases, the J end lost 3 bases, and 11 bases lay between the germline ends. Germline CDR1 and CDR2: LNHDA and SQIVND (reference sequence). CDR3 bases: TGTGCCAGTAGTATTATGGGGGCGGACTATGGCTACACCTTC. Translation: CASSIMGADYGYTF. The full variable domain, rest sourced from reference TRBV19 and TRBJ1-2, is DGGITQSPKYLFRKEGQNVTLSCEQNLNHDAMYWYRQDPGQGLRLIYYSQIVNDFQKGDIAEGYSVSREKKESFPLTVTSAQKNPTAFYLCASSIMGADYGYTFGSGTRLTVV.

The CDR3 protein is CASSRFSGTYNEQFF. The CDR3 DNA reads as TGCGCCAGCAGCCGCTTTAGCGGGACATACAATGAGCAGTTCTTC. J is TRBJ2-1 and V is TRBV4-1, with 8 bases that match TRBD2. This CDR3 contains 15 residues. Per the germline V gene, CDR1 is MGHRA and CDR2 is YSYEKL. The V and J ends lost 4 bases and 4 bases, in that order; junction bases with no gene match: 6.

This chain connects TRBV4-3 to TRBJ1-1; D not certain. Germline lookup yields CDR1 LGHNA and CDR2 YSLEER. Trimming left V 5 bases short and J 5 bases short, with 12 bases between. The CDR3 runs 13 residues. In DNA form, the CDR3 reads TGCGCCAGCAGCTTCCACCCCGGTACTGAAGCTTTCTTT. Its translation is CASSFHPGTEAFF.

V and J are TRBV27 and TRBJ2-1; no reliable D call. Germline loops: CDR1 MNHEY, CDR2 SMNVEV (reference sequence). V was pared by 5 bases and J by 4 bases, with 9 bases between. The CDR3 length is 13 residues. For the CDR3, the DNA is TGTGCCAGCAGTCCTGACTTGTACAATGAGCAGTTCTTC. As protein: CASSPDLYNEQFF.

This chain joins TRBV7-6 and TRBJ1-5; possible D gene TRBD1, 6 bases. V lost 0 bases and J 4 bases, leaving 13 bases between the germline ends. The CDR3 runs 16 residues. Germline CDR1 and CDR2: SGHVS and FNYEAQ. The CDR3 DNA reads TGTGCCAGCAGCTTAGCGGGGGGGCAGGTGAATCAGCCCCAGCATTTT. It specifies CASSLAGGQVNQPQHF.

V and J are TRBV28 and TRBJ2-1; 10 bases fit TRBD2. Germline V gene data show CDR1 as MDHEN and CDR2 as SYDVKM. With 6 bases clipped from V and 3 bases from J, the junction kept 5 bases outside the gene matches. This CDR3 is built from 15 residues. CDR3 coding DNA: TGTGCCAGCAGAGCTGGACTAGCGGACTACAATGAGCAGTTCTTC. This translates into CASRAGLADYNEQFF.

Comments on this clone: One end of the junction is discordant with germline, which a read error may explain. This chain uses TRBV10-3 with TRBJ2-2, with 8 nucleotides matching TRBD1. Germline CDR1 ENHRY, CDR2 SYGVKD. This CDR3 spans 16 amino acids. The DNA for the CDR3 is TGTGCCAGTAGACCGGACAGGGCCCAGGGGGACGGGAAGCTGTTTTTT. Translating gives CASRPDRAQGDGKLFF.

The table lists this clone with a few counts. This chain joins TRBV6-6 and TRBJ1-1; D is perhaps TRBD1 (5 bases). Trimming took 7 bases from V and 5 from J, leaving 14 bases between them. Germline CDR1 MNHNY, CDR2 SVGAGI (reference sequence). The CDR3 runs 13 residues. This chain's CDR3 is CASTLYQGTEAFF. The CDR3 nucleotides read TGTGCCAGCACCTTATATCAGGGAACTGAAGCTTTCTTT.

The chain couples TRBV5-1 to TRBJ1-1, with 11 bases that match TRBD1. The CDR3 runs 16 residues. Unmatched junction bases numbered 7, after V lost 4 bases and J lost 2 bases. The germline gives CDR1 SGHRS, CDR2 YFSETQ. DNA for the CDR3: TGCGCCAGCAGCGCCGGACAGGGGGCAAGAAACACTGAAGCTTTCTTT. Amino acid sequence: CASSAGQGARNTEAFF.

The V gene is TRBV9, the J gene TRBJ2-3; no clear D. The V gene's germline CDR1 is SGDLS and CDR2 YYNGEE. CDR3 length equals 15 residues. V was trimmed by 0 bases and J by 1 base, leaving 9 bases between them. Written as DNA, the CDR3 is TGTGCCAGCAGCGTAGCTGTGAGTCGCACAGATACGCAGTATTTT. Amino acid sequence: CASSVAVSRTDTQYF.

This clone has a handful of counts. The chain uses TRBV4-1 and TRBJ1-1; 7 nucleotides match TRBD1. In germline, CDR1 is MGHRA, CDR2 YSYEKL. With V trimmed by 6 bases and J by 3 bases, 7 bases remained unmatched. There are 14 residues in the CDR3. This CDR3 is CASRRQGLDTEAFF. As DNA, the CDR3 is TGCGCCAGCAGAAGACAGGGCCTTGACACTGAAGCTTTCTTT.

This sequence joins TRBV5-1 and TRBJ2-1; TRBD2 agrees at 7 bases. This CDR3 has 15 residues. The junction had 8 bases not matched to a gene; V was cut back by 4 bases and J by 4 bases. Germline-derived CDR1 and CDR2 are SGHRS and YFSETQ. The CDR3 bases are TGCGCCAGCAGCACGACCGGGACTACATACAATGAGCAGTTCTTC. Translated, it gives CASSTTGTTYNEQFF.

This chain links TRBV11-2 with TRBJ2-7; 7 nucleotides align to TRBD2. The trim removed 4 bases at V and 4 bases at J, leaving 7 bases unmatched. The CDR3 contains 14 residues. Looked up from germline, CDR1 is SGHAT and CDR2 is FQNNGV. CDR3 region: CASSSGTTAYEQYF. The CDR3 bases are TGTGCCAGCAGCTCCGGGACTACCGCATACGAGCAGTACTTC. The whole variable domain, filled in from reference TRBV11-2 and TRBJ2-7, reads EAGVAQSPRYKIIEKRQSVAFWCNPISGHATLYWYQQILGQGPKLLIQFQNNGVVDDSQLPKDRFSAERLKGVDSTLKIQPAKLEDSAVYLCASSSGTTAYEQYFGPGTRLTVT.

The chain combines TRBV7-8 with TRBJ2-1; TRBD2 might be the D (6 bases). The CDR3 length is 14 residues. The V end was cut by 4 bases, the J end by 7 bases, with 14 bases between. Germline V lookup: CDR1 SGHVS, CDR2 FQNEAQ. Written as DNA, the CDR3 is TGTGCCAGCAGCTCTTCCTCGCGGGGTAATGAGCAGTTCTTC. Amino acid sequence: CASSSSSRGNEQFF.

The chain couples TRBV5-4 to TRBJ2-1, with a weak D call TRBD2 (5 bases). V shed 1 base and J shed 9 bases, with 14 bases lying between them. This CDR3 region has 14 residues. The germline gives CDR1 SGHNT, CDR2 YYREEE (reference sequence). CDR3 nucleotides: TGTGCCAGCAGCTTGCTGTTCGCCGCGGGTGAGCAGTTCTTC. Translated, it gives CASSLLFAAGEQFF.

This chain joins TRBV28 and TRBJ1-2; D not resolved. This CDR3 is 14 amino acids long. The germline V gene encodes CDR1 MDHEN and CDR2 SYDVKM. Trimming took off 2 bases at V and 1 base at J, with 8 bases between the two ends. DNA for the CDR3: TGTGCCAGCAGTTTAGTCACAAGTAACTATGGCTACACCTTC. This encodes CASSLVTSNYGYTF.

The rearrangement joins TRBV5-1 to TRBJ1-2, with TRBD1 identical over 7 bases. Germline V gives CDR1 SGHRS, CDR2 YFSETQ. This CDR3 region has 16 residues. V dropped 4 bases and J dropped 0; count of bases not matched to a gene: 9. The CDR3 protein is CASSSRDSRANYGYTF. CDR3 in DNA: TGCGCCAGCAGCAGCCGGGACAGCAGAGCTAACTATGGCTACACCTTC.

The CDR3 coding sequence is TGTGCCAGCAGCCCATTTCAGGGGGTGGGGTACAATGAGCAGTTCTTC. Translation gives CASSPFQGVGYNEQFF. The chain links TRBV9 to TRBJ2-1, with TRBD1 identical over 7 bases. Germline lookup yields CDR1 SGDLS and CDR2 YYNGEE. Unmatched junction bases numbered 11, after V lost 4 bases and J lost 4 bases. This CDR3 has 16 amino acids.

This chain uses TRBV27 with TRBJ1-1; 8 positions agree with TRBD1. CDR3 size: 17 residues. V dropped 4 bases and J dropped 0; count of bases not matched to a gene: 10. The germline V gene encodes CDR1 MNHEY and CDR2 SMNVEV (reference sequence). The CDR3 reads CASSSSHRQGMNTEAFF. CDR3 nucleotide sequence: TGTGCCAGCAGTTCGTCACACCGACAGGGGATGAACACTGAAGCTTTCTTT.

The chain is built from TRBV27 and TRBJ1-3; D is unclear. The V gene lost 4 bases and the J gene lost 2 bases, with 15 bases spanning the gap. The germline V gene has CDR1 MNHEY and CDR2 SMNVEV (reference sequence). The CDR3 is 16 amino acids. The CDR3 nucleotides are TGTGCCAGCAGTTCACAACCTCCAGGCGCTGGAAACACCATATATTTT. Protein product: CASSSQPPGAGNTIYF.

The J gene is TRBJ2-1, the V gene TRBV7-9; TRBD1 might be the D (6 bases). The germline V gene encodes CDR1 SEHNR and CDR2 FQNEAQ (reference sequence). This CDR3 is built from 13 residues. Trimming removed 6 bases from V and 8 bases from J, with 14 bases in between. The DNA of the CDR3 is TGTGCCAGCAGACCAGGGGTGGGGTATGAGCAGTTCTTC. Translation gives CASRPGVGYEQFF.